Listed below are T cell receptor beta chains from one sample, sequenced in a study of T-cell reconstitution after alpha-beta-depleted transplantation in children. MiXCR, run by TCRdb on the PCR reads, gives a single entry per CDR3 protein. The top ten clones hold around 5.6% of a sample with 450,000 to 500,000 distinct CDR3 sequences, around 12% of them seen once. Sequenced here: PBMCs from the stem cell graft donor, sampled from the stem cell graft. The receptors were gathered from a human donor who donated a stem cell graft to a child with combined immunodeficiency. Both conserved end residues are part of each CDR3. A D gene is named only where the DNA matches it firmly. Rows give clone size only sometimes, using once, few, many, or a class for an expanded clone.

V gene: TRBV6-1; clone size: .; J gene: TRBJ2-3; D gene: .; CDR3 DNA: TGTGCCAGCAGGTTCCGTCAGAGCACAGATACGCAGTATTTT; CDR3 protein: CASRFRQSTDTQYF
V gene: TRBV20-1; clone size: few; J gene: TRBJ1-2; D gene: TRBD1; CDR3 DNA: TGCAGTGCTAGGGAAGGGACAGGGAAGCAATATGGCTACACCTTC; CDR3 protein: CSAREGTGKQYGYTF
V gene: TRBV4-3; clone size: many; J gene: TRBJ2-1; D gene: .; CDR3 DNA: TGCGCCAGCAGCCAAGATGGTGGACAAAACTACAATGAGCAGTTCTTC; CDR3 protein: CASSQDGGQNYNEQFF
V gene: TRBV7-6; clone size: few; J gene: TRBJ2-2; D gene: .; CDR3 DNA: TGTGCCAGCAGTTTCGACCGGGACCCCCGAGGGAACACCGGGGAGCTGTTTTTT; CDR3 protein: CASSFDRDPRGNTGELFF
V gene: TRBV10-3; clone size: few; J gene: TRBJ2-3; D gene: TRBD2; CDR3 DNA: TGTGCCATCAGTGAGGCCCCCGGGACTAGCGGGACTACAGATACGCAGTATTTT; CDR3 protein: CAISEAPGTSGTTDTQYF
V gene: TRBV18; clone size: few; J gene: TRBJ2-3; D gene: .; CDR3 DNA: TGTGCCAGCTCTCCACCTGTAGGGAACACAGATACGCAGTATTTT; CDR3 protein: CASSPPVGNTDTQYF
V gene: TRBV5-1; clone size: few; J gene: TRBJ2-2; D gene: .; CDR3 DNA: TGCGCCAGCGGCGCCCCGACCGGGGAGCTGTTTTTT; CDR3 protein: CASGAPTGELFF
V gene: TRBV9; clone size: many; J gene: TRBJ2-7; D gene: TRBD1; CDR3 DNA: TGTGCCAGCAGCGTAGGGGGACAGGGAAACTACGAGCAGTACTTC; CDR3 protein: CASSVGGQGNYEQYF
V gene: TRBV5-6; clone size: few; J gene: TRBJ1-2; D gene: .; CDR3 DNA: TGTGCCAGCAGCTCCCAGGGGATCTTCTATGGCTACACCTTC; CDR3 protein: CASSSQGIFYGYTF
V gene: TRBV7-7; clone size: .; J gene: TRBJ2-5; D gene: TRBD1; CDR3 DNA: TGTGCTAGCAGCTTAGCGGGACAGGGGTTAGAGACCCAGTACTTC; CDR3 protein: CASSLAGQGLETQYF
V gene: TRBV12-3/TRBV12-4; clone size: many; J gene: TRBJ2-1; D gene: .; CDR3 DNA: TGTGCCAGCAGTTGGGGCAGGGGACGAGAAAAAAGTGAGCAGTTCTTC; CDR3 protein: CASSWGRGREKSEQFF
V gene: TRBV20-1; clone size: few; J gene: TRBJ2-7; D gene: .; CDR3 DNA: TGCAGTGCTTACATACCGGGACACCTTGGCGAGCAGTACTTC; CDR3 protein: CSAYIPGHLGEQYF
V gene: TRBV12-3/TRBV12-4; clone size: many; J gene: TRBJ1-5; D gene: .; CDR3 DNA: TGTGCCAGCAGCTCCTCAGGGATAAATCAGCCCCAGCATTTT; CDR3 protein: CASSSSGINQPQHF
V gene: TRBV1; clone size: few; J gene: TRBJ2-7; D gene: .; CDR3 DNA: TGCACCAGCAGCCCTTACAAGGGGGAGCAGTACTTC; CDR3 protein: CTSSPYKGEQYF
V gene: TRBV5-1; clone size: few; J gene: TRBJ1-5; D gene: .; CDR3 DNA: TGCGCCAGCAGCTTGGGGATCAATCAGCCCCAGCATTTT; CDR3 protein: CASSLGINQPQHF
V gene: TRBV6-5; clone size: few; J gene: TRBJ1-1; D gene: .; CDR3 DNA: TGTGCCAGCAGCCGACTCAACACTGAAGCTTTCTTT; CDR3 protein: CASSRLNTEAFF
V gene: TRBV2; clone size: many; J gene: TRBJ2-2; D gene: TRBD2; CDR3 DNA: TGTGCCAGCAGTACCCCATTGAGCGGGAAGAACACCGGGGAGCTGTTTTTT; CDR3 protein: CASSTPLSGKNTGELFF
V gene: TRBV4-3; clone size: few; J gene: TRBJ1-2; D gene: .; CDR3 DNA: TGCGCCAGCAGCCAAGATACGGGCAGGGAATCCGCTGGCTACACCTTC; CDR3 protein: CASSQDTGRESAGYTF
V gene: TRBV29-1; clone size: .; J gene: TRBJ2-1; D gene: .; CDR3 DNA: TGCAGCGTTGAATTGGTTAGAACCATCTACAATGAGCAGTTCTTC; CDR3 protein: CSVELVRTIYNEQFF
V gene: TRBV2; clone size: many; J gene: TRBJ1-5; D gene: .; CDR3 DNA: TGTGCCAGCAGGAGGGAGACTCAGCCCCAGCATTTT; CDR3 protein: CASRRETQPQHF
V gene: TRBV7-9; clone size: .; J gene: TRBJ2-7; D gene: .; CDR3 DNA: TGTGCCAGCAGCCTCCTCCGCGCCGGACGGAGGTACGAGCAGTACTTC; CDR3 protein: CASSLLRAGRRYEQYF
V gene: TRBV3-1; clone size: few; J gene: TRBJ2-7; D gene: TRBD2; CDR3 DNA: TGTGCCAGCGGAGCGGGAGGGGGCGAGCAGTACTTC; CDR3 protein: CASGAGGGEQYF
V gene: TRBV6-2/TRBV6-3; clone size: .; J gene: TRBJ2-3; D gene: .; CDR3 DNA: TGTGCCAGCAGTTACTACGCGGGGAAGAGGGGAGATACGCAGTATTTT; CDR3 protein: CASSYYAGKRGDTQYF
V gene: TRBV28; clone size: .; J gene: TRBJ2-7; D gene: .; CDR3 DNA: TGTGCCAGCAGTTTATGGGGGATAGAGCAGTACTTC; CDR3 protein: CASSLWGIEQYF
V gene: TRBV4-3; clone size: many; J gene: TRBJ2-7; D gene: .; CDR3 DNA: TGCGCCAGCAGCCAAGCTCTGAGCTCCTACGAGCAGTACTTC; CDR3 protein: CASSQALSSYEQYF
V gene: TRBV12-3/TRBV12-4; clone size: many; J gene: TRBJ2-1; D gene: TRBD2; CDR3 DNA: TGTGCCAGCAGTCCACTAGCGGAGGACAATGAGCAGTTCTTC; CDR3 protein: CASSPLAEDNEQFF
V gene: TRBV5-1; clone size: many; J gene: TRBJ1-1; D gene: .; CDR3 DNA: TGCGCCAGCAGAAGGGACACCCCCGAAGCTTTCTTT; CDR3 protein: CASRRDTPEAFF
V gene: TRBV12-3/TRBV12-4; clone size: many; J gene: TRBJ2-7; D gene: TRBD1; CDR3 DNA: TGCGCCAGCAGCTTCGGGACAGCCTACGAGCAGTACTTC; CDR3 protein: CASSFGTAYEQYF
V gene: TRBV3-1; clone size: many; J gene: TRBJ1-3; D gene: .; CDR3 DNA: TGTGCCAGCAGCCAAGTTCGCAGGGGAGGCTCTGGAAACACCATATATTTT; CDR3 protein: CASSQVRRGGSGNTIYF
V gene: TRBV20-1; clone size: few; J gene: TRBJ2-3; D gene: .; CDR3 DNA: TGCAGTGCTAAAATGGGGGGCACAGATACGCAGTATTTT; CDR3 protein: CSAKMGGTDTQYF
V gene: TRBV7-2; clone size: few; J gene: TRBJ2-1; D gene: TRBD1; CDR3 DNA: TGTGCCAGCAGCTTATTTGGGGACAGCTCCTACAATGAGCAGTTCTTC; CDR3 protein: CASSLFGDSSYNEQFF
V gene: TRBV24-1; clone size: many; J gene: TRBJ2-1; D gene: .; CDR3 DNA: TGTGCCACCAGTACCCCCCGTTACAATGAGCAGTTCTTC; CDR3 protein: CATSTPRYNEQFF
V gene: TRBV12-3/TRBV12-4; clone size: many; J gene: TRBJ2-2; D gene: TRBD2; CDR3 DNA: TGTGCCAGCAGTTTACCCGAGGGACTAGCGGGGGGGCCTTACACCGGGGAGCTGTTTTTT; CDR3 protein: CASSLPEGLAGGPYTGELFF
V gene: TRBV2; clone size: many; J gene: TRBJ2-7; D gene: .; CDR3 DNA: TGTGCCAGCGGGCCTACTACCTACGAGCAGTACTTC; CDR3 protein: CASGPTTYEQYF
V gene: TRBV20-1; clone size: few; J gene: TRBJ2-2; D gene: TRBD1; CDR3 DNA: TGCAGTGCTTTGACAGGGGGCCACACCGGGGAGCTGTTTTTT; CDR3 protein: CSALTGGHTGELFF
V gene: TRBV29-1; clone size: few; J gene: TRBJ2-2; D gene: .; CDR3 DNA: TGCAGCGTCGCGCCGGGGACACCGAACACCGGGGAGCTGTTTTTT; CDR3 protein: CSVAPGTPNTGELFF
V gene: TRBV13; clone size: many; J gene: TRBJ2-7; D gene: .; CDR3 DNA: TGTGCCAGCAGCTTAAAGGGGCTCGAGCAGTACTTC; CDR3 protein: CASSLKGLEQYF
V gene: TRBV28; clone size: many; J gene: TRBJ2-6; D gene: .; CDR3 DNA: TGTGCCAGCTGCCCGTCTGGGGCCAACGTCCTGACTTTC; CDR3 protein: CASCPSGANVLTF
V gene: TRBV7-3; clone size: few; J gene: TRBJ2-3; D gene: TRBD2; CDR3 DNA: TGTGCCAGCAGCTCCTCAGCGGGACTAACAGATACGCAGTATTTT; CDR3 protein: CASSSSAGLTDTQYF
V gene: TRBV3-1; clone size: .; J gene: TRBJ2-2; D gene: .; CDR3 DNA: TGTGCCAGCAGCCAAGAACCCACCGGGGAGCTGTTTTTT; CDR3 protein: CASSQEPTGELFF
V gene: TRBV20-1; clone size: few; J gene: TRBJ2-7; D gene: TRBD2; CDR3 DNA: TGCAGTGCTAGAGGGGGACTAGCGGGAGTTTGGGCCTACGAGCAGTACTTC; CDR3 protein: CSARGGLAGVWAYEQYF
V gene: TRBV12-3/TRBV12-4; clone size: .; J gene: TRBJ1-4; D gene: .; CDR3 DNA: TGTGCCAGCAGTTTGGTGGGAGAAAAACTGTTTTTT; CDR3 protein: CASSLVGEKLFF
V gene: TRBV5-1; clone size: few; J gene: TRBJ2-3; D gene: TRBD2; CDR3 DNA: TGCGCCAGCAGCTTCGCACTAGCGGGCCCGATAGATACGCAGTATTTT; CDR3 protein: CASSFALAGPIDTQYF
V gene: TRBV5-8; clone size: .; J gene: TRBJ2-4; D gene: .; CDR3 DNA: TGTGCCAGCAGCTTTAAGAGACTAGCCAAAAACATTCAGTACTTC; CDR3 protein: CASSFKRLAKNIQYF
V gene: TRBV5-1; clone size: .; J gene: TRBJ1-4; D gene: TRBD1; CDR3 DNA: TGCGCCAGCAGCGACGGGACAGGGGGCCATGAAAAACTGTTTTTT; CDR3 protein: CASSDGTGGHEKLFF
V gene: TRBV5-1; clone size: few; J gene: TRBJ1-4; D gene: .; CDR3 DNA: TGCGCCAGCAGCTTGGAGCTCTTAGGGGAAAAACTGTTTTTT; CDR3 protein: CASSLELLGEKLFF
V gene: TRBV4-3; clone size: many; J gene: TRBJ2-7; D gene: .; CDR3 DNA: TGCGCCAGCAGCCAAGATATTTGGGACATTGCCTACGAGCAGTACTTC; CDR3 protein: CASSQDIWDIAYEQYF
V gene: TRBV6-1; clone size: .; J gene: TRBJ2-1; D gene: TRBD2; CDR3 DNA: TGTGCCAGCAGTCCTACTGGGACTAGCGGGAGTGTTGGGGGGGAGCAGTTCTTC; CDR3 protein: CASSPTGTSGSVGGEQFF
V gene: TRBV12-3/TRBV12-4; clone size: few; J gene: TRBJ1-2; D gene: .; CDR3 DNA: TGTGCCAGCAGTCGGACATCCCGAGGCTACACCTTC; CDR3 protein: CASSRTSRGYTF
V gene: TRBV6-1; clone size: few; J gene: TRBJ2-3; D gene: TRBD2; CDR3 DNA: TGTGCCAGCAGTATGGGTAGCGGGGGAGCTAGCACAGATACAGATACGCAGTATTTT; CDR3 protein: CASSMGSGGASTDTDTQYF
V gene: TRBV4-3; clone size: many; J gene: TRBJ1-1; D gene: .; CDR3 DNA: TGCGCCAGCAGCCAAGGCGCAGGAGAGGAACTCACTGAAGCTTTCTTT; CDR3 protein: CASSQGAGEELTEAFF
V gene: TRBV12-3/TRBV12-4; clone size: .; J gene: TRBJ1-1; D gene: .; CDR3 DNA: TGTGCCAACAGTTTAGGTCTCAACACTGAAGCTTTCTTT; CDR3 protein: CANSLGLNTEAFF
V gene: TRBV7-2; clone size: .; J gene: TRBJ2-7; D gene: .; CDR3 DNA: TGTGCCAGCAGCCACCCCGGGAGTGACTACGAGCAGTACTTC; CDR3 protein: CASSHPGSDYEQYF
V gene: TRBV5-1; clone size: many; J gene: TRBJ1-6; D gene: TRBD1; CDR3 DNA: TGCGCCAGCAGCTTCGTACAGGGGGCACAAGGGAATTCACCCCTCCACTTT; CDR3 protein: CASSFVQGAQGNSPLHF
V gene: TRBV24-1; clone size: .; J gene: TRBJ2-1; D gene: .; CDR3 DNA: TGTGCCACCAGTTCTCTGGCTCGGCAGTTCTTC; CDR3 protein: CATSSLARQFF
V gene: TRBV12-3/TRBV12-4; clone size: many; J gene: TRBJ1-6; D gene: TRBD1; CDR3 DNA: TGTGCCAGCAGTTCCCTGGGGACAGCGGGTTCACCCCTCCACTTT; CDR3 protein: CASSSLGTAGSPLHF
V gene: TRBV6-4; clone size: few; J gene: TRBJ2-1; D gene: .; CDR3 DNA: TGTGCCAGCAGTGCGGACTACCTTTATTGCTACAATGAGCAGTTCTTC; CDR3 protein: CASSADYLYCYNEQFF
V gene: TRBV24-1; clone size: .; J gene: TRBJ2-7; D gene: .; CDR3 DNA: TGTGCCACCAGTGACAATGGTCCCTACGAGCAGTACTTC; CDR3 protein: CATSDNGPYEQYF
V gene: TRBV19; clone size: few; J gene: TRBJ2-1; D gene: .; CDR3 DNA: TGTGCCAGTAGTCGGGGTGGCGGAGCCAATGAGCAGTTCTTC; CDR3 protein: CASSRGGGANEQFF